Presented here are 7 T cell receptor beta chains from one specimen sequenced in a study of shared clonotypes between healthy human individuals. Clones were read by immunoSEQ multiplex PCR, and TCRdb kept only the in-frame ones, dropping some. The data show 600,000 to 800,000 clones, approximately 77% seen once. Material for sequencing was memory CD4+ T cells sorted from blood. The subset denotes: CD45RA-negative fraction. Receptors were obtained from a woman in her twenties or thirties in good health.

CDR3 protein: CASRSSRIPYEQYF. The CDR3 DNA reads as TGTGCCAGTCGATCCAGCAGGATACCCTACGAGCAGTACTTC. This sequence joins TRBV28 and TRBJ2-7; D gene ambiguous. Germline CDR1 and CDR2: MDHEN and SYDVKM. The germline V and J ends were trimmed by 9 bases and 2 bases, with 17 bases remaining between them. The CDR3 consists of 14 residues. Based on the CDR3 plus reference TRBV28 and TRBJ2-7, the full variable domain is DVKVTQSSRYLVKRTGEKVFLECVQDMDHENMFWYRQDPGLGLRLIYFSYDVKMKEKGDIPEGYSVSREKKERFSLILESASTNQTSMYLCASRSSRIPYEQYFGPGTRLTVT.

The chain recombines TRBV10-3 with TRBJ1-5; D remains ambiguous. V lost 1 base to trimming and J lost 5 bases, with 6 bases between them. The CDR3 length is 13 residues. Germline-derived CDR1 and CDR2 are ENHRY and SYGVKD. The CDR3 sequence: CAISELEYQPQHF. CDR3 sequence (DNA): TGTGCCATCAGTGAGTTGGAGTATCAGCCCCAGCATTTT.

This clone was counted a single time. CDR3 sequence (DNA): TGTGCCAGCAGCTCCCGGGACCCCACCTACGAGCAGTACTTC. Encoded protein: CASSSRDPTYEQYF. The chain joins TRBV12-1 to TRBJ2-7. TRBV12-1 is flagged as a pseudogene. This CDR3 is 14 amino acids long.

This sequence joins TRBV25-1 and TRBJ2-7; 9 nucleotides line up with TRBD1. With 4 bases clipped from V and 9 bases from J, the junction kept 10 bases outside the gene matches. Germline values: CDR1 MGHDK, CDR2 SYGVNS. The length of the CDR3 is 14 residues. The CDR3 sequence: CASSASPGQGGQYF. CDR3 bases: TGTGCCAGCAGTGCGTCGCCGGGACAGGGAGGGCAGTACTTC.

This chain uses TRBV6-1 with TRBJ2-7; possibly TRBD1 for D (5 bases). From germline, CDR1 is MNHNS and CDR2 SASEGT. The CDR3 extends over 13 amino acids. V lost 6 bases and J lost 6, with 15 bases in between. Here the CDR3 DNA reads TGTGCCAGCAGGGGGCGGACAATCGTCGAGCAGTACTTC. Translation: CASRGRTIVEQYF.

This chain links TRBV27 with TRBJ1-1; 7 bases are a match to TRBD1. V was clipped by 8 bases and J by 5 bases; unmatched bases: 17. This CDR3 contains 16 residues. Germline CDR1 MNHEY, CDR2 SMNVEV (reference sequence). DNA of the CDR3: TGTGCCAGCGGAACTCGAGGGGGCCATAGAGATACTGAAGCTTTCTTT. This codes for CASGTRGGHRDTEAFF.

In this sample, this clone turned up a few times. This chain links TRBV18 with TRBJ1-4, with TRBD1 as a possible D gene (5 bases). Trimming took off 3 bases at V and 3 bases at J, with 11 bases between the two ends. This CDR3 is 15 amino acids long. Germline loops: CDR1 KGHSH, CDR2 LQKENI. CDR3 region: CASSPNRGANEKLFF. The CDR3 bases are TGTGCCAGCTCACCTAACCGGGGGGCTAATGAAAAACTGTTTTTT.